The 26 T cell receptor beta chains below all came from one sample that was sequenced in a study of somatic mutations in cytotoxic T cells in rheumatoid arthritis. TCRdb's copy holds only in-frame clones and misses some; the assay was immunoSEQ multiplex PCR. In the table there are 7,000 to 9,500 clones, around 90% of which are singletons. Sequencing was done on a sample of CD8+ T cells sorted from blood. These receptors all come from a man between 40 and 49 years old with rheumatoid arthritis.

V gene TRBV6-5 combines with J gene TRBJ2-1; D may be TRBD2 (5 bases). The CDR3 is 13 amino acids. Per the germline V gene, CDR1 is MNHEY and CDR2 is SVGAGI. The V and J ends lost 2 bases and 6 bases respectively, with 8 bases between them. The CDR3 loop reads CASSYGLSNEQFF. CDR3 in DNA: TGTGCCAGCAGTTACGGACTCAGCAATGAGCAGTTCTTC.

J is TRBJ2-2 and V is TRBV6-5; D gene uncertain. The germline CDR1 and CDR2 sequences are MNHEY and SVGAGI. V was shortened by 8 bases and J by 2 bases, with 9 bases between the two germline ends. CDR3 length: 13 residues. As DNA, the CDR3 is TGTGCCAGCTCTGGGCGAAACACCGGGGAGCTGTTTTTT. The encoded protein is CASSGRNTGELFF.

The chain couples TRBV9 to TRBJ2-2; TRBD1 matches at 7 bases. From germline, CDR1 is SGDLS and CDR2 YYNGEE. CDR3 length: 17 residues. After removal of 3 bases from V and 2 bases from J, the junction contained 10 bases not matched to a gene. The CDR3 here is CASSDPGTEPNTGELFF. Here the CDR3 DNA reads TGTGCCAGCAGCGACCCCGGGACAGAGCCTAACACCGGGGAGCTGTTTTTT.

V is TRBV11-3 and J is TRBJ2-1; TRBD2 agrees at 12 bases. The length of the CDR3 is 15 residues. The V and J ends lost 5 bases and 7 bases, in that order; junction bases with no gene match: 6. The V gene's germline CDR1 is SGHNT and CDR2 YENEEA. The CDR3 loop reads CASSPRLAGDNEQFF. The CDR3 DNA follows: TGTGCCAGCAGCCCAAGACTAGCGGGGGATAATGAGCAGTTCTTC. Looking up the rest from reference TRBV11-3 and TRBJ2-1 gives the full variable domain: EAGVVQSPRYKIIEKKQPVAFWCNPISGHNTLYWYLQNLGQGPELLIRYENEEAVDDSQLPKDRFSAERLKGVDSTLKIQPAELGDSAVYLCASSPRLAGDNEQFFGPGTRLTVL.

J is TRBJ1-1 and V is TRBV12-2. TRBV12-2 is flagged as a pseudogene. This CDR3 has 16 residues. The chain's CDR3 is CASRPPSGGQGTEAFF. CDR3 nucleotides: TGTGCAAGTCGCCCCCCCTCGGGAGGGCAGGGCACTGAAGCTTTCTTT.

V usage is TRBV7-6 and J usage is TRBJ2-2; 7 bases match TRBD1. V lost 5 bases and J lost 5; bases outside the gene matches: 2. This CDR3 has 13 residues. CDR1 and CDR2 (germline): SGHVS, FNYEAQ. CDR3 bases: TGTGCCAGCAGCCCGGGACAGACCGGGGAGCTGTTTTTT. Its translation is CASSPGQTGELFF.

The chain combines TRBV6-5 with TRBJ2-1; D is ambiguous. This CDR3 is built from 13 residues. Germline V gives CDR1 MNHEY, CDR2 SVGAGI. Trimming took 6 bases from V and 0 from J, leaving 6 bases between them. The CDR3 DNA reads TGTGCCAGCAGCCTCAGCTCCTACAATGAGCAGTTCTTC. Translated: CASSLSSYNEQFF.

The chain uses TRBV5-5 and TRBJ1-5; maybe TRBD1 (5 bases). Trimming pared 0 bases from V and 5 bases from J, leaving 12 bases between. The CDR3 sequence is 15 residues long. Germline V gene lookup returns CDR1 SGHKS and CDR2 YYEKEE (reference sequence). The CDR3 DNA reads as TGTGCCAGCAGCTTGGTGGGGGGGAGTTATCAGCCCCAGCATTTT. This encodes CASSLVGGSYQPQHF.

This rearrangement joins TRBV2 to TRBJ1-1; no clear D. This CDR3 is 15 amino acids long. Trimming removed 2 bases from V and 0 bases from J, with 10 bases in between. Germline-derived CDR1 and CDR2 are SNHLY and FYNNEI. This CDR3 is CASSENANLNTEAFF. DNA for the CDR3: TGTGCCAGCAGTGAAAACGCGAATTTGAACACTGAAGCTTTCTTT.

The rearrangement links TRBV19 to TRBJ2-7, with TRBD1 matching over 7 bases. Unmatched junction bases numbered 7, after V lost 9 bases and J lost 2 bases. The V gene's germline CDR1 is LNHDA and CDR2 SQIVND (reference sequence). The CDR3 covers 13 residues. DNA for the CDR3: TGTGCCAGCCGGTCGGGGACAGCCTACGAGCAGTACTTC. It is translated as CASRSGTAYEQYF. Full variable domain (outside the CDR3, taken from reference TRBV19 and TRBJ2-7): DGGITQSPKYLFRKEGQNVTLSCEQNLNHDAMYWYRQDPGQGLRLIYYSQIVNDFQKGDIAEGYSVSREKKESFPLTVTSAQKNPTAFYLCASRSGTAYEQYFGPGTRLTVT.

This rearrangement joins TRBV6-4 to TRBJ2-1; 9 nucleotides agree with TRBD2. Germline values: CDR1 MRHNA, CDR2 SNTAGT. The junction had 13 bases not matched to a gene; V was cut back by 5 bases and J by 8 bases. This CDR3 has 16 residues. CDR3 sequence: CASSPEAGGQGDEQFF. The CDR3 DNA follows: TGTGCCAGCAGTCCTGAGGCGGGGGGGCAGGGTGATGAGCAGTTCTTC.

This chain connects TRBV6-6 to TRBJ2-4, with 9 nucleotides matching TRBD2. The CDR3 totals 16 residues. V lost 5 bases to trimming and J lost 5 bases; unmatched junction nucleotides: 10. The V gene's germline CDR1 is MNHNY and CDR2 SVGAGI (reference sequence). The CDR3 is CASSPRGRGGENIQYF. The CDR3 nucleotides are TGTGCCAGCAGTCCAAGGGGGCGGGGGGGAGAAAACATTCAGTACTTC.

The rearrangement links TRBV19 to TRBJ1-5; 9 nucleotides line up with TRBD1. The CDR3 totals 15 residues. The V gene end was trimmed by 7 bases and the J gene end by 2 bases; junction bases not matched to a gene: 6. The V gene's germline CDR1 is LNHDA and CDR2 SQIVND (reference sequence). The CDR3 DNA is TGTGCCAGTAAATTGGACAGGGGAGGCAATCAGCCCCAGCATTTT. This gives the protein CASKLDRGGNQPQHF. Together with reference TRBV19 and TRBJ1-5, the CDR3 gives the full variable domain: DGGITQSPKYLFRKEGQNVTLSCEQNLNHDAMYWYRQDPGQGLRLIYYSQIVNDFQKGDIAEGYSVSREKKESFPLTVTSAQKNPTAFYLCASKLDRGGNQPQHFGDGTRLSIL.

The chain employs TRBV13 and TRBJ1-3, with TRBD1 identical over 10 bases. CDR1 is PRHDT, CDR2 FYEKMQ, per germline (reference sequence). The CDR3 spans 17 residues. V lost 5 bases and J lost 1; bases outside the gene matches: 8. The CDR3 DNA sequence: TGTGCCAGCAGCGAAAACGACAGGGGGCCGTCTGGAAACACCATATATTTT. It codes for CASSENDRGPSGNTIYF.

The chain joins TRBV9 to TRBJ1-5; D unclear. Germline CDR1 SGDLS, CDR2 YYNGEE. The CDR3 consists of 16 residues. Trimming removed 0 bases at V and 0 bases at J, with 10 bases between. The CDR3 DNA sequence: TGTGCCAGCAGCGTAGGGTCAGAATATAGCAATCAGCCCCAGCATTTT. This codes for CASSVGSEYSNQPQHF.

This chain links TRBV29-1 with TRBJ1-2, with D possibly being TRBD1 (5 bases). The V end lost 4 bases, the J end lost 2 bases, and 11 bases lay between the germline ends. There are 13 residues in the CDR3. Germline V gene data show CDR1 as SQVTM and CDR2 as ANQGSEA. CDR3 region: CSVAGGANYGYTF. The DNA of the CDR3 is TGCAGCGTTGCGGGGGGTGCAAACTATGGCTACACCTTC.

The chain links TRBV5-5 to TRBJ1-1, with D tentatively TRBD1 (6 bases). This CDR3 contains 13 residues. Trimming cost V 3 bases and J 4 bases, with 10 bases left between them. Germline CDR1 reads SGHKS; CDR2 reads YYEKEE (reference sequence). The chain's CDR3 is CASSWGGRTEAFF. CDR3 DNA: TGTGCCAGCAGCTGGGGGGGGCGCACTGAAGCTTTCTTT.

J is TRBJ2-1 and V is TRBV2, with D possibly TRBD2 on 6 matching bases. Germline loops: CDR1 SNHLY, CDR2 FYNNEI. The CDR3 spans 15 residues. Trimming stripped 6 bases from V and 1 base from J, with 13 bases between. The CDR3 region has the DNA TGTGCCAGCAGCCCACGGGGGATATCCTACAATGAGCAGTTCTTC. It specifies CASSPRGISYNEQFF.

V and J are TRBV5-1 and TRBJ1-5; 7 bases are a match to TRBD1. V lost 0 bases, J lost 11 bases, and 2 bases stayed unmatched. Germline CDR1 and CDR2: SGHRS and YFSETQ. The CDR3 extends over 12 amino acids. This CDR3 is CASSLEGAAQHF. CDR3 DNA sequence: TGCGCCAGCAGCTTGGAGGGGGCGGCCCAGCATTTT.

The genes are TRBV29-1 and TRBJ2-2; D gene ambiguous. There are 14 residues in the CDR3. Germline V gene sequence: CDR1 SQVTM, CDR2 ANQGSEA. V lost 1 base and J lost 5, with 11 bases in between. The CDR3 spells CSVEVTRRTGELFF. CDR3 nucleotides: TGCAGCGTTGAAGTCACGAGGAGAACCGGGGAGCTGTTTTTT.

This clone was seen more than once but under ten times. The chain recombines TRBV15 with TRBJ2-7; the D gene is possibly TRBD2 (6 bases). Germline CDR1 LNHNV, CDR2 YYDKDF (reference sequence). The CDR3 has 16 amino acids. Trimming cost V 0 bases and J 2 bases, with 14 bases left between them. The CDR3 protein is CATSRDTIGGTYEQYV. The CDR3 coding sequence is TGTGCCACCAGCAGAGATACCATCGGCGGGACCTACGAGCAGTACGTC.

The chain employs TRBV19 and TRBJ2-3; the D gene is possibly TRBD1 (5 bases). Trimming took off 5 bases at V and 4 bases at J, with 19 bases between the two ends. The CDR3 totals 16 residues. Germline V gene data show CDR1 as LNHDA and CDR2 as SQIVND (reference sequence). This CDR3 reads CASSHWTPQKSDTQYF. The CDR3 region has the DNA TGTGCCAGTAGTCACTGGACACCCCAAAAGTCAGATACGCAGTATTTT.

As DNA, the CDR3 is TGTGCCAGCAGTGACTCTCAGGGTGGACAGGATACGCAGTATTTT. Its protein is CASSDSQGGQDTQYF. The chain is built from TRBV6-1 and TRBJ2-3, with D possibly being TRBD1 (6 bases). V gave up 3 bases and J gave up 6 bases, with 16 bases separating them. Looked up from germline, CDR1 is MNHNS and CDR2 is SASEGT. CDR3 length: 15 residues.

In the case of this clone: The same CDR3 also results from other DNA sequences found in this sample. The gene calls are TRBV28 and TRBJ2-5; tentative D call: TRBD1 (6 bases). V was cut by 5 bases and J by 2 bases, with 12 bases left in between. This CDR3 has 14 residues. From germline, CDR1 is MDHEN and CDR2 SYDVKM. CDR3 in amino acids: CASSRMGTQETQYF. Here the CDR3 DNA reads TGTGCCAGCAGTCGGATGGGGACACAAGAGACCCAGTACTTC.

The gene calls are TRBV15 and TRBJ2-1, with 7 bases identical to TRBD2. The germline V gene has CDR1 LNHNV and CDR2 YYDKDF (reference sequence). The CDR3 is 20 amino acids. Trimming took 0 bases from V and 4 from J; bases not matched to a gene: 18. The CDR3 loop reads CATSRDYSRGGDFLYNEQFF. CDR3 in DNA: TGTGCCACCAGCAGAGATTATTCCCGGGGAGGGGATTTCCTTTACAATGAGCAGTTCTTC.

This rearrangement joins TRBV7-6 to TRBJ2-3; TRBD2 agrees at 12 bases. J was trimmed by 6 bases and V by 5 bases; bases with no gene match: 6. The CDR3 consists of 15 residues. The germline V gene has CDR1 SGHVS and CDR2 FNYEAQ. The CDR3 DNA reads TGTGCCAGCAGCCTCGGACTAGCGGGGACGGATACGCAGTATTTT. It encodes CASSLGLAGTDTQYF.